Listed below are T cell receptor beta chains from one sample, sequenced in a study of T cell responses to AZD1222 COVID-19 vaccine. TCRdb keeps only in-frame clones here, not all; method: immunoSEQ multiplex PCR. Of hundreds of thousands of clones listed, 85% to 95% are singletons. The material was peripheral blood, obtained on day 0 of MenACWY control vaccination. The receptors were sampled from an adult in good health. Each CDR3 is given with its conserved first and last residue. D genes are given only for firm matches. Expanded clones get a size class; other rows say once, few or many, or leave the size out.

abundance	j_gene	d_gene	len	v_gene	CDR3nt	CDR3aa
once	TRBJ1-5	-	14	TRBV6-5	TGTGCCAGCAGTTACTCAGGGAACAATCAGCCCCAGCATTTT	CASSYSGNNQPQHF
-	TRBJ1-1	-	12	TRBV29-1	TGCAGCGTTGCACGGGTGGGCACTGAAGCTTTCTTT	CSVARVGTEAFF
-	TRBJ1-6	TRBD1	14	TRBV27	TGTGCCAGCAGTCTGGACAGGGCGCATTCACCCCTCCACTTT	CASSLDRAHSPLHF
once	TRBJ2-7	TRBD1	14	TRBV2	TGTGCCAGCAGTTTGTACAGGGGGCAGTACGAGCAGTACTTC	CASSLYRGQYEQYF
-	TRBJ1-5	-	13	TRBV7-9	TGTGCCAGCAGCTTAAACAGCAATCAGCCCCAGCATTTT	CASSLNSNQPQHF
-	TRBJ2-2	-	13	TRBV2	TGTGCCAGCAGTGCCAGGGTGGGCGGGGAGCTGTTTTTT	CASSARVGGELFF
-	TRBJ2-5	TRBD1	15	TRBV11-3	TGTGCCAGCAGCAGCCGACAGGGGGCGGTGGAGACCCAGTACTTC	CASSSRQGAVETQYF
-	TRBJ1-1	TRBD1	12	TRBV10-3	TGTGCCATCAGTCGGACAGGAACTGAAGCTTTCTTT	CAISRTGTEAFF
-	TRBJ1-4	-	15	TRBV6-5	TGTGCCAGCAGTTCAGGACGGCTTAAGAATGAAAAACTGTTTTTT	CASSSGRLKNEKLFF
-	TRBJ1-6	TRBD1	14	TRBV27	TGTGCCAGCAGTTTATTACCGGGACAGGGGGTTTCACACTTT	CASSLLPGQGVSHF
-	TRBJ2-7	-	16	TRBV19	TGTGCCAGTAGTATATACTCAGGGACCCCGACCTACGAGCAGTACTTC	CASSIYSGTPTYEQYF
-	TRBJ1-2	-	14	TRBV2	TGTGCCAGCAGTGCCGGACAGCCCTCCTCTGGCTACACCTTC	CASSAGQPSSGYTF
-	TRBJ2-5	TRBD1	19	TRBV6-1	TGTGCCAGCAGTGAAGCGGTCGTAGGACAGGGGTCCGCCCAAGAGACCCAGTACTTC	CASSEAVVGQGSAQETQYF
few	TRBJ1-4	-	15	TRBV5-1	TGCGCCAGCAGCCAGAGTGAGAAGGGGAACGAAAAACTGTTTTTT	CASSQSEKGNEKLFF
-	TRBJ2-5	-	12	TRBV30	TGTGCCTGGAGTGGGCTAGTTGAGACCCAGTACTTC	CAWSGLVETQYF
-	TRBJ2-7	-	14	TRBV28	TGTGCCAGCAGTTTATTACAGGCCGGGGGCGAGCAGTACTTC	CASSLLQAGGEQYF
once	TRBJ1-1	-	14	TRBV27	TGTGCCAGCAGCCCCGGCACAGAGAGGGCTGAAGCTTTCTTT	CASSPGTERAEAFF
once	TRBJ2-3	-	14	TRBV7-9	TGTGCCAGCAGCTTAACAGGGAGCACAGATACGCAGTATTTT	CASSLTGSTDTQYF
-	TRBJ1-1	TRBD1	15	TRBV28	TGTGCCAGCAGTCCCGCAGGGGGCAGTAACACTGAAGCTTTCTTT	CASSPAGGSNTEAFF
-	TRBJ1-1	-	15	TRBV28	TGTGCCAGCAGTTTTAATAATCGGGGGAACACTGAAGCTTTCTTT	CASSFNNRGNTEAFF
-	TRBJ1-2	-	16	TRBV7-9	TGTGCCAGCAGCTTAGATGGCAATTTCAGGGCGTCTGGCTACACCTTC	CASSLDGNFRASGYTF
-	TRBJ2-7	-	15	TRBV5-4	TGTGCCAGCAGCTTGGCGGGCATTACCGCCTACGAGCAGTACTTC	CASSLAGITAYEQYF
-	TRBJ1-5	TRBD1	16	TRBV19	TGTGCCAGTAGTAGCTCCGGGACAGGGGTGGTTCAGCCCCAGCATTTT	CASSSSGTGVVQPQHF
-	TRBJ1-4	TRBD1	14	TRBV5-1	TGCGCCAGCAGCCGGGACAGGGGAGGTGAAAAACTGTTTTTT	CASSRDRGGEKLFF
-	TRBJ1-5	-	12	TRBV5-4	TGTGCCAGCAGCTTCGGCAATCAGCCCCAGCATTTT	CASSFGNQPQHF